Described below is a single T cell receptor (beta chain) sequence and its context. The antigen is unknown. These data originate in a study of cytomegalovirus exposure and HLA in healthy donors. Primers: 60 Vbeta forward and 13 Jbeta reverse. Measured with immunoSEQ multiplex PCR; TCRdb has only the in-frame clones, and not every one. The table has some 130,000 clones, approximately 8.9% seen once; the top ten hold around 7%. Study conclusions and caveats: Some public TCRs appeared in many individuals, while most sequences were rare. An apparent linkage of common viral pathogens to several of the most significant clusters emerged in a later analysis.

Germline CDR1 SGHTA, CDR2 FQGNSA. The CDR3 covers 15 residues. The V and J ends lost 1 base and 0 bases respectively, with 7 bases between them. This chain links TRBV7-2 with TRBJ1-5; D call uncertain. Material: PBMCs. This clonotype originated in a woman aged 35 to 49 in good health and CMV-seropositive. The chain's CDR3 is CASSLGQASNQPQHF. The CDR3, as DNA: TGTGCCAGCAGCTTAGGGCAGGCTAGCAATCAGCCCCAGCATTTT.